The rows below give T cell receptor beta chains drawn from one sample of a study of blood T cell repertoires in COVID-19. Data came from immunoSEQ multiplex PCR; TCRdb stores just in-frame clones and leaves some out. Of approximately 300,000 clones in the sample, approximately 85% were seen once. Sequenced: peripheral blood. Receptors originate from a human donor with COVID-19, enrolled during active disease. The donor label of this sample is uncertain. The CDR3 runs from the conserved cysteine through the conserved F or W.

>TRBV4-2|TRBJ2-1
CASSLGLQPYEQFF
>TRBV10-2|TRBJ2-7
CASSEDSAYEQYF
>TRBV2|TRBJ1-4
CASIQDRGGEKLFF
>TRBV10-2|TRBJ2-5
CASRGTSGRETQYF
>TRBV9|TRBJ2-7
CASSPPGDYHSYEQYF
>TRBV6-5|TRBJ2-3
CASTPSAGSDTQYF
>TRBV28|TRBJ2-3
CASSLASGTSGSLSTDTQYF
>TRBV11-3|TRBJ2-3
CASSSDGLAGTDTQYF
>TRBV7-7|TRBJ2-5
CASSLARAASGSEDQETQYF
>TRBV21-1|TRBJ1-2
CASSKVPGQGWIWGYTF
>TRBV7-9|TRBJ1-3
CASSPRRGNTIYF
>TRBV19|TRBJ1-4
CASSITGEGEKLFF
>TRBV30|TRBJ1-2
CAWSASGGVYGYTF
>TRBV5-1|TRBJ2-7
CASSLGQGAHEQYF
>TRBV5-1|TRBJ1-1
CASSPGQGARPSPEAFF
>TRBV28|TRBJ2-7
CASSFSLEEQYF
>TRBV4-1|TRBJ1-5
CASSQLIGVYQPQHF
>TRBV28|TRBJ2-3
CASSWSGRLTDTQYF
>TRBV7-2|TRBJ2-1
CASSSWTGQQNPQFF
>TRBV28|TRBJ1-1
CASSPNEARSTEAFF
>TRBV13|TRBJ1-2
CASSSTDTYGYTF
>TRBV15|TRBJ2-1
CATSRRLAGVPEQFF
>TRBV19|TRBJ2-1
CASSSDREGNEQFF
>TRBV5-1|TRBJ2-7
CASSLGQGLYEQYF
>TRBV30|TRBJ1-3
CAWQSGNTIYF
>TRBV24-1|TRBJ2-3
CATSEASEGTQYF
>TRBV10-2|TRBJ1-2
CASALQGDYGYTF
>TRBV3-1/TRBV3-2|TRBJ1-2
CASSQEIGQGYGYTF
>TRBV6-5|TRBJ2-2
CAIQLAGELFF
>TRBV2|TRBJ2-7
CASSVERESYEQYF
>TRBV11-3|TRBJ1-1
CASSGDSVMNTEAFF
>TRBV7-6|TRBJ2-3
CASSARDTQYF
>TRBV27|TRBJ2-3
CASSSLGLSTDTQYF
>TRBV3-1/TRBV3-2|TRBJ1-2
CASSPTGIGHGYTF
>TRBV27|TRBJ2-1
CASSPLRDNEQFF
>TRBV7-9|TRBJ2-7
CASSLNYYEQYF
>TRBV28|TRBJ2-7
CASNTPGRVRYEQYF
>TRBV6-5|TRBJ2-7
CASSNTWDSSYEQYF
>TRBV7-8|TRBJ2-1
CASSLGAETTNNEQFF
>TRBV15|TRBJ2-5
CATSPTMGLQETQYF
>TRBV5-6|TRBJ2-3
CASSLPTSDTQYF
>TRBV28|TRBJ1-3
CASQDRNTIYF
>TRBV9|TRBJ2-1
CASSVEASGSDEQFF
>TRBV27|TRBJ1-1
CASSEQGLGNTEAFF
>TRBV28|TRBJ2-7
CASSRPGGETYEQYF